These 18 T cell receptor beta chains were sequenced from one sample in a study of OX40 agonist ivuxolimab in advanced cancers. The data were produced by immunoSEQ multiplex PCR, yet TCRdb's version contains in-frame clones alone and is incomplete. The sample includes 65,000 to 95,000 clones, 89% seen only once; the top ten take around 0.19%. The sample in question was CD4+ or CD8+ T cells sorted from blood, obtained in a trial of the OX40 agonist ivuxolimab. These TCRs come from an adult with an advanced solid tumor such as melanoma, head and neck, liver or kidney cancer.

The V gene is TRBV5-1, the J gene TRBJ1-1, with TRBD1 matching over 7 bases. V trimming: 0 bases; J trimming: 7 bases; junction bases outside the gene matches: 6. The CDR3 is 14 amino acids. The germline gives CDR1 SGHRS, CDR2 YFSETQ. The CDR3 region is CASSLVGGRFEAFF. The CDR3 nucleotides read TGCGCCAGCAGCTTGGTAGGGGGCCGCTTTGAAGCTTTCTTT.

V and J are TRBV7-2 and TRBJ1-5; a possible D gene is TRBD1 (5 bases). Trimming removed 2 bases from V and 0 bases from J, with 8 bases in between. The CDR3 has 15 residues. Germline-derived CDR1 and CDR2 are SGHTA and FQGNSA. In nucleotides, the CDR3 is TGTGCCAGCAGCTTATATCAGGGTAGCAATCAGCCCCAGCATTTT. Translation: CASSLYQGSNQPQHF.

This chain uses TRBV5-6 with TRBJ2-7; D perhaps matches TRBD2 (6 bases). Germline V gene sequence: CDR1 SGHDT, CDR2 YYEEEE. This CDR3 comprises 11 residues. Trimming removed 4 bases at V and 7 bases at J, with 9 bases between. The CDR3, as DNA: TGTGCCAGCAGCCGACGGGGGGAGCAGTACTTC. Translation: CASSRRGEQYF.

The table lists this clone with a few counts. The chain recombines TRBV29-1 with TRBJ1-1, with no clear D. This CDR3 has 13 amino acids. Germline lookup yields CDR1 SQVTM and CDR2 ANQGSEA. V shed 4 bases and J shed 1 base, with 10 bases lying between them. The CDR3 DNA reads TGCAGCGTTGCCCACGGTAGGAACACTGAAGCTTTCTTT. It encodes CSVAHGRNTEAFF.

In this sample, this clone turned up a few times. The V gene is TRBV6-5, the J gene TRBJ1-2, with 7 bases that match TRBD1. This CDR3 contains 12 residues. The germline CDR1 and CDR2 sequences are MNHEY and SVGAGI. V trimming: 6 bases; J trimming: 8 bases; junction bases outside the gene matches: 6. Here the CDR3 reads CASSTTGDGYTF. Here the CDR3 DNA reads TGTGCCAGCAGCACTACAGGGGACGGCTACACCTTC.

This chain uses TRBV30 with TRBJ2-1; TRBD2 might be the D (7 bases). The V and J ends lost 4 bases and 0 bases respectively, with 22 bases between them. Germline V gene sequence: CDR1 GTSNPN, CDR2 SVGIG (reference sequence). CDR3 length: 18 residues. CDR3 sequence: CAWTPLRGGRSSYNEQFF. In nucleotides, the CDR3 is TGTGCCTGGACCCCCCTTCGCGGGGGCCGTAGCTCCTACAATGAGCAGTTCTTC.

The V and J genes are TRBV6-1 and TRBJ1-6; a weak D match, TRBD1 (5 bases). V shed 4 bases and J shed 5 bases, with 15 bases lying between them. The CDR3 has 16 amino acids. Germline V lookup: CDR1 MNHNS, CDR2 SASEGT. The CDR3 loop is CASSVDMTVNNSPLHF. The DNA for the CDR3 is TGTGCCAGCAGTGTAGATATGACAGTCAATAATTCACCCCTCCACTTT.

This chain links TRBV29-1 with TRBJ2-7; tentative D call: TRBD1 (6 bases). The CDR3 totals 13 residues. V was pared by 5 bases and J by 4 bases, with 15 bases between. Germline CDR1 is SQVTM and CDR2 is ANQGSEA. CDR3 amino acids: CSVSGLTGYEQYF. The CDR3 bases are TGCAGCGTTTCGGGTCTAACAGGGTACGAGCAGTACTTC.

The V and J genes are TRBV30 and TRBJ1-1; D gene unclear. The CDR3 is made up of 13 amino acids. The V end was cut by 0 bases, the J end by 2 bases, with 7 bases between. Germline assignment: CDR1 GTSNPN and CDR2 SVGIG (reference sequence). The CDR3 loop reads CAWSVLVNTEAFF. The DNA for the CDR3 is TGTGCCTGGAGTGTCTTAGTTAACACTGAAGCTTTCTTT.

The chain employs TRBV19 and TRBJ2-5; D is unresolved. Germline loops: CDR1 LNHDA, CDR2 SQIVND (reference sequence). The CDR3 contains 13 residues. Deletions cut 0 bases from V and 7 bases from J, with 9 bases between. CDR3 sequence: CASSIDSDGTQYF. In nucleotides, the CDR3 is TGTGCCAGTAGTATAGATTCTGACGGGACCCAGTACTTC.

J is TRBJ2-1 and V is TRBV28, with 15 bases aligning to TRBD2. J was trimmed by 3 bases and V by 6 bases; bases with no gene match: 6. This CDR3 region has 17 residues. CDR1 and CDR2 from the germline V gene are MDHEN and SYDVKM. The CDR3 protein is CASSSRTSGRVYNEQFF. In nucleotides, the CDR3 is TGTGCCAGCAGCTCAAGGACTAGCGGGAGGGTCTACAATGAGCAGTTCTTC.

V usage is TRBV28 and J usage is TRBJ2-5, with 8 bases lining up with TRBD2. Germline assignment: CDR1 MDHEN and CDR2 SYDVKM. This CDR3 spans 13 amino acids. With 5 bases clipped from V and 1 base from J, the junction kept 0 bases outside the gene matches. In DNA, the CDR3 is TGTGCCAGCAGTCGGGGGGGCCAAGAGACCCAGTACTTC. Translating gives CASSRGGQETQYF.

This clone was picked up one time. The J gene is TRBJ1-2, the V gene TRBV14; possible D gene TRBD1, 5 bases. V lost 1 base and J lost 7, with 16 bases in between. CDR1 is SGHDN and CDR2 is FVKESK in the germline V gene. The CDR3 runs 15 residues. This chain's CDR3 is CASSQGGRPRAGYTF. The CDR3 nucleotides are TGTGCCAGCAGCCAAGGGGGCAGGCCAAGGGCTGGCTACACCTTC. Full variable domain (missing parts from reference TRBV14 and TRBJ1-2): EAGVTQFPSHSVIEKGQTVTLRCDPISGHDNLYWYRRVMGKEIKFLLHFVKESKQDESGMPNNRFLAERTGGTYSTLKVQPAELEDSGVYFCASSQGGRPRAGYTFGSGTRLTVV.

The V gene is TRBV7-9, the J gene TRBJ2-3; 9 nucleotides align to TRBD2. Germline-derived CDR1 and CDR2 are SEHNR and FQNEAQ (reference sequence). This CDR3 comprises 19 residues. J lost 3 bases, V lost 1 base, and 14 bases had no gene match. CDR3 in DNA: TGTGCCAGCAGCTTAGTTTCCCTAGCGGGAAAGAAAGGGACAGATACGCAGTATTTT. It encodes CASSLVSLAGKKGTDTQYF.

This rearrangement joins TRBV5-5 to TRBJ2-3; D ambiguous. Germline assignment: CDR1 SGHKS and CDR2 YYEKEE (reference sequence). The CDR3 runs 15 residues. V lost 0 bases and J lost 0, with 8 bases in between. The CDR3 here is CASSLAETSTDTQYF. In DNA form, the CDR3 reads TGTGCCAGCAGCTTGGCCGAGACTAGCACAGATACGCAGTATTTT.

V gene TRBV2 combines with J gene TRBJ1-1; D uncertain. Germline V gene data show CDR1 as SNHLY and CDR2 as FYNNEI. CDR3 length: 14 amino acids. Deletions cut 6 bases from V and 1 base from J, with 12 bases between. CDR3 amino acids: CASRPGPPNTEAFF. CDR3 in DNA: TGTGCCAGCAGGCCCGGACCGCCGAACACTGAAGCTTTCTTT.

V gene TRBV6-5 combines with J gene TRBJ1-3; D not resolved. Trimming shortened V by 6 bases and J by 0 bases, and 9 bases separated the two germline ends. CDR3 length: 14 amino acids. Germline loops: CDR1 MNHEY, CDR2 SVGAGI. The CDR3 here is CASSPSISGNTIYF. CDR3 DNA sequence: TGTGCCAGCAGCCCCTCAATCTCTGGAAACACCATATATTTT.

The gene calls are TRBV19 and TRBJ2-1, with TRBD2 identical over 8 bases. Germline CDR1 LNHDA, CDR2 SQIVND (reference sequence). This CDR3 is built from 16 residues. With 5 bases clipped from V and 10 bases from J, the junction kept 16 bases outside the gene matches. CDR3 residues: CASSGRGGGPGREQFF. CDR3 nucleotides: TGTGCCAGTAGTGGCCGCGGCGGGGGGCCTGGGCGGGAGCAGTTCTTC.